A selection of T cell receptor beta chains follows, all from one sample in a study of identical twins. TCRdb recomputed calls from the 5' RACE reads with MiXCR, one row per CDR3 protein. This table has 570,000 or so distinct CDR3 sequences, approximately 10% appearing once. The sample was also linked to a second study, of yellow fever vaccine responses in identical twins.

The sample was PBMCs. The receptor set was obtained from a young woman in good health. Both conserved end residues are part of each CDR3. Fields, in order: J gene, clone size, V gene, D gene, CDR3 DNA, CDR3 protein. A D gene is named only where the DNA matches it firmly. Size tells how often a clone was seen (once, few, many) or the class of an expanded clone, and some rows leave it out.

>TRBJ2-1|-|TRBV5-6|TRBD1
TGTGCCAGCAGCTTGACCCCTAGGGGGCTGAATGAGCAGTTCTTC
CASSLTPRGLNEQFF
>TRBJ2-7|-|TRBV28|-
TGTGCCAGCACCTCTGTGGGAGGGGGGGGGCATGGTGAACAGTACTTC
CASTSVGGGGHGEQYF
>TRBJ2-7|many|TRBV3-1|-
TGTGCCAGCAGCCAATCAGGCTCCTACGAGCAGTACTTC
CASSQSGSYEQYF
>TRBJ2-7|few|TRBV29-1|TRBD2
TGCAGCGTGGGAAGCGGACTAGCGGAAACCTACGAGCAGTACTTC
CSVGSGLAETYEQYF
>TRBJ2-5|few|TRBV6-1|-
TGTGCCAGCAGAAGCCCGGGGGGCGAGACCCAGTACTTC
CASRSPGGETQYF
>TRBJ1-5|many|TRBV12-3/TRBV12-4|TRBD1
TGTGCCAGCAGTTGGGGACAGGGCGTTCAGCCCCAGCATTTT
CASSWGQGVQPQHF
>TRBJ2-1|-|TRBV6-4|-
TGTGCCAGCAGTGTCTTCAGGGAGAGCAATGAGCAGTTCTTC
CASSVFRESNEQFF
>TRBJ2-5|few|TRBV7-2|-
TGTGCCAGCAGCCCAGGATACCGGGACACTCAAGAGACCCAGTACTTC
CASSPGYRDTQETQYF
>TRBJ2-7|few|TRBV2|-
TGTGCCAGCAGTGAAGGGTATATCTCCGAGCAGTACTTC
CASSEGYISEQYF
>TRBJ2-1|many|TRBV27|-
TGTGCCAGCAAGCGCCCCGAGTTGGGCAATGAGCAGTTCTTC
CASKRPELGNEQFF
>TRBJ2-2|-|TRBV20-1|TRBD2
TGCAGGGGCAGAGCACCGGGCTTAGCGGGAGGAGGGATTGGCGGGGAGCTGTTTTTT
CRGRAPGLAGGGIGGELFF
>TRBJ2-3|many|TRBV7-9|-
TGTGCCAGCAGCGAGCAAGGGGGTATTAGCACAGATACGCAGTATTTT
CASSEQGGISTDTQYF
>TRBJ2-3|few|TRBV12-3/TRBV12-4|TRBD1
TGTGCCAGCAGCCCCTCGAGGGGGCGGGCAGTCACAGATACGCAGTATTTT
CASSPSRGRAVTDTQYF
>TRBJ1-3|-|TRBV5-1|-
TGCGCCAGCAGCCGCACGACAGGCTACGGAAACACCATATATTTT
CASSRTTGYGNTIYF
>TRBJ2-4|-|TRBV20-1|-
TGCAGTGCTAGACGAGAGATCGAAGCCAAAAACATTCAGTACTTC
CSARREIEAKNIQYF
>TRBJ2-7|few|TRBV20-1|-
TGCAGTGCTAGTTCGACTACCGGAAACTACGAGCAGTACTTC
CSASSTTGNYEQYF
>TRBJ2-1|-|TRBV7-2|TRBD2
TGTGCCAGCAGCTTTAGGACTAGTGTACCCAATGAGCAGTTCTTC
CASSFRTSVPNEQFF
>TRBJ2-7|-|TRBV27|-
TGTGCCAGCAGTCCTGTACCGGGGGATTACGAGCAGTACTTC
CASSPVPGDYEQYF
>TRBJ2-1|many|TRBV7-6|-
TGTGCCAGCAGCTACCGGGACCGCTACAATGAGCAGTTCTTC
CASSYRDRYNEQFF
>TRBJ2-1|many|TRBV20-1|TRBD2
TGCAGTGCCCTGGGGACTAGCGGGAAGGGAAATGAGCAGTTCTTC
CSALGTSGKGNEQFF
>TRBJ2-7|-|TRBV7-2|-
TGTGCCAGCAGCTTAGTGGACAGCAGTACCTACGAGCAGTACTTC
CASSLVDSSTYEQYF
>TRBJ2-2|-|TRBV10-3|TRBD2
TGTGCCATCAGTGAAGCGGGACTAGCCAACACCGGGGAGCTGTTTTTT
CAISEAGLANTGELFF
>TRBJ1-4|many|TRBV5-1|-
TGCGCCAGCAGCTTGATGACCGTCGAATCTAATGAAAAACTGTTTTTT
CASSLMTVESNEKLFF
>TRBJ2-6|-|TRBV30|TRBD1
TGTGCCTGGAGTGTAGCAGGGACAGGCGTATCTCAGTTTGCCAACGTCCTGACTTTC
CAWSVAGTGVSQFANVLTF
>TRBJ2-7|-|TRBV11-2|-
TGTGCCAGCAGCTTAGTTGTGGGGGCTTGGGAGCAGTACTTC
CASSLVVGAWEQYF
>TRBJ1-1|few|TRBV7-2|-
TGTGCCAGCAGCAACCAGGTGGACACTGAAGCTTTCTTT
CASSNQVDTEAFF
>TRBJ2-1|many|TRBV20-1|-
TGCAGTCAGGTGGGGGCGATTAGCAATGAGCAGTTCTTC
CSQVGAISNEQFF
>TRBJ2-5|many|TRBV7-7|-
TGTGCTAGCAGCTCACTAAGCGAGACCCAGTACTTC
CASSSLSETQYF
>TRBJ1-1|-|TRBV4-3|TRBD1
TGCGCCAGCAGCCAAGAAGAATACCGACAGGGAGCTTTCTTT
CASSQEEYRQGAFF
>TRBJ2-6|many|TRBV29-1|-
TGCAGCGTCCCGGGGGCACGTGGGGCCAACGTCCTGACTTTC
CSVPGARGANVLTF
>TRBJ1-1|-|TRBV29-1|TRBD1
TGCAGCGGACAGGGGAACACTGAAGCTTTCTTT
CSGQGNTEAFF
>TRBJ2-3|-|TRBV2|TRBD2
TGTGCCAGCACTAGCGGGGGGTCCGCAGATACGCAGTATTTT
CASTSGGSADTQYF
>TRBJ2-1|-|TRBV6-5|TRBD1
TGTGCCAGCAGTTACTCCCAGACAGGGGGTTTGAGTGAGCAGTTCTTC
CASSYSQTGGLSEQFF
>TRBJ2-1|many|TRBV12-3/TRBV12-4|TRBD1
TGTGCCAGCAGTACCTCGACAGGGGGTGAGCAGTTCTTC
CASSTSTGGEQFF
>TRBJ2-7|few|TRBV6-6|-
TGTGCCAGCAGGGGCCAGCAGGCCTACGAGCAGTACTTC
CASRGQQAYEQYF
>TRBJ2-1|few|TRBV7-2|-
TGTGCCAGCAGCTTATTGGGGGGTCTCTCCTACAATGAGCAGTTCTTC
CASSLLGGLSYNEQFF
>TRBJ2-7|-|TRBV20-1|TRBD1
TGCAGTGCTAGAGATACAGGACAGGGTCCCTACGAGCAGTACTTC
CSARDTGQGPYEQYF
>TRBJ2-4|-|TRBV28|TRBD1
TGTGCCAGCAGTTTAAAGGGACAGGGTCTACCAAAGGGCATTCAGTACTTC
CASSLKGQGLPKGIQYF
>TRBJ2-7|-|TRBV29-1|-
TGCAGCGTTGTACAGTCGTTGGGCGGTCGGTACGAGCAGTACTTC
CSVVQSLGGRYEQYF
>TRBJ1-1|few|TRBV6-1|-
TGTGCCAGCAGTGCCCCCACACAGGGAGCAACTGAAGCTTTCTTT
CASSAPTQGATEAFF
>TRBJ2-3|many|TRBV12-3/TRBV12-4|TRBD2
TGTGCCAGCAGTTGGGGACTAGGAGGTTCAGATACGCAGTATTTT
CASSWGLGGSDTQYF
>TRBJ2-7|few|TRBV20-1|TRBD1
TGCAGTGCTAGGGGACAGGGGGTGTACGAGCAGTACTTC
CSARGQGVYEQYF